This T cell receptor beta chain was obtained from a study of T-cell memory formation after mild COVID-19. The wider study: In these data, TCR clusters were largely donor specific.

Study observations and caveats: Pre-infection memory held some responding clones, suggesting pre-existing cross-reactive T cells responded. Most CD4+ clones that shrank were in CM and EM, while CD8+ ones turned up in EMRA.

CDR1 is SEHNR and CDR2 is FQNEAQ in the germline V gene (reference sequence). The CDR3 length is 19 residues. Trimming cost V 6 bases and J 5 bases; bases outside gene matches: 24. Concerning this clonotype itself: Its cognate antigen is unknown.

Amplification by 5'RACE using constant-segment primers produced TCR alpha and TCR beta cDNA libraries that carried sample barcodes and UMIs. TCRdb ran MiXCR on the 5' RACE reads and lists one entry per CDR3 protein. Altogether hundreds of thousands of distinct CDR3 sequences are present, roughly 21% being singletons, with the ten largest covering under 25%. This receptor was obtained from a man younger than 35 who had mild COVID-19 (a few samples of this study predate the infection). Cell type and time point are not known. The J gene is TRBJ2-5, the V gene TRBV7-9; 7 nucleotides line up with TRBD1. Sequencing was carried out using PBMCs or a T cell subset sorted from them (not recorded which). The CDR3 DNA is TGTGCCAGCAGGCAGAATTACAGGGGAAAGGGGTCGAAGGTGGAGACCCAGTACTTC. Translating it yields CASRQNYRGKGSKVETQYF.